This paragraph reports one T cell receptor (beta chain). The antigen it recognizes is unknown. Throughout, gene names and germline sequences are given for the mouse. The read comes to an end 1 residue before the CDR3 does, leaving the germline J gene to fill in the end. V loses 8 bases at its end and J loses 7 bases; junction bases beyond the gene matches: 8. Via the germline V gene, CDR1 is KGHTA and CDR2 FRNEEI. Taken from cysteine to phenylalanine, the CDR3 has 13 residues. Only the CDR3 bases that were read are kept: 36 of them, in frame from base 1. This specimen belongs to a study of tissue T cells after allogeneic stem cell transplantation (dated by TCRdb to 2022 to 2024). About the investigation overall: Using research autopsies of patients with and without GVHD, plus mouse models of GVHD, the study profiled TCR beta repertoires across many tissues. The human arm was a prospective observational study without blinding or randomization. The paper as a whole reports these results and caveats: The study did not determine which tissue TCRs were alloreactive or antigen-specific, and some clones might have been persisting host cells. Within patients, how anatomically similar tissues were was a major factor shaping TCR repertoire composition, regardless of disease or transplant status. Sampling depth was acknowledged as a limitation, and the patient cohort was both small and clinically heterogeneous. In both patients and mice, T cells from blood and spleen picked up only a limited part of the TCR repertoire that was detected in tissues. Few T cell clones were found to be shared across patients, but shared repertoire signatures across patients were revealed in a tissue-specific fashion by motif-based clustering.

The protocol used for the library was the immunoSEQ multiplex PCR assay. TCRbeta CDR3 sequencing was performed at survey depth by Adaptive Biotechnologies, and CDR3 sequences, V/J genes, productive frequency and template counts were reported. Amplification of TCR beta CDR3 regions was performed from genomic DNA rather than from RNA. The study's processing was this. Jensen-Shannon divergence was used to quantify pairwise repertoire overlap between tissues, with a value of 1 meaning complete divergence and a value of 0 meaning identical repertoires. Based on pairwise JSD values, tissues were grouped by single-linkage agglomerative hierarchical clustering, and the results were shown as dendrograms. GLIPH2 was run on all patient samples with simulation_depth 1000, kmer_min_depth 3 and cdr3_length_cutoff 8, and groups with more than two unique CDR3s were retained. A standardized tissue-overlap score was calculated by extrapolating Jaccard GLIPH-group overlap across patients to a standard repertoire size of 1000 clones. Linear mixed-effect models, with tissue included as a fixed effect and individual included as a random effect, were used to assess associations of diversity with clinical or experimental variables. The table was pulled from immuneACCESS by TCRdb, which kept in-frame rearrangements only. Such tables lose some clones; where checked, under half of the loss comes from unresolved V genes, and the rest has no known cause. V, J and clone size reflect that table, while D and trimming were determined from the DNA. This sample has around 2,400 clones in its table, and about half of those were observed once. Of the sample, 30% to 40% falls within the top ten clones.

The sample's time point, from its label and the paper: mouse harvest day 14 after allogeneic transplant. Each mouse graft consisted of 10^7 T-cell-depleted bone marrow cells plus 10^6 splenic CD5+ T cells and was given by tail vein injection. A major MHC-mismatch B6 (H2b) into BALB/c (H2d) model was used to model mouse GVHD, and tissues were profiled at day 7 or 14. On day 7 or 14 post-transplant, mouse tissues and retro-orbital blood were harvested with separate sterile tools for each animal, and livers were flushed before harvest. Before genomic DNA isolation with the DNeasy Blood & Tissue Kit, mouse tissues were minced using razor blades in buffered saline.

In this chain, TRBV24 is recombined with TRBJ2-7; 10 of the junction bases match TRBD2. This clonotype was sampled from a female BALB/c mouse given C57BL/6 T cells with graft-versus-host disease after an allogeneic hematopoietic cell transplant. The sequenced material came from lymph node tissue. Incomplete CDR3 DNA: TGTGCCAGCGGTGACCTGGGGGGGCGGGAACAGTAC. Its coded protein is CASGDLGGREQY. The entire CDR3 protein reads CASGDLGGREQYF.